These 26 T cell receptor beta chains share one sample of origin, sequenced in a study of cytomegalovirus exposure and HLA in healthy donors (dated 2017 in TCRdb). The library was produced with the immunoSEQ multiplex PCR assay. The multiplex PCR relied on a mix of 60 forward primers for TCR Vbeta segments and 13 reverse primers for TCR Jbeta segments. Drawn from immuneACCESS, this table holds only the in-frame rearrangements with V and J called that TCRdb kept. Clones are partly lost; checked studies trace under half to an unresolved V gene and leave the rest unexplained. The sample table records 90,000 to 120,000 clones; about 70% of these occur just once. About 2.5% of the sample comes from the top ten. The sequenced sample consisted of PBMCs. These receptors originate from a man between 50 and 59 years old in good health and CMV-seropositive.

The chain employs TRBV2 and TRBJ2-7; TRBD1 might be the D (6 bases). V lost 2 bases, J lost 6 bases, and 14 bases lay in between. The CDR3 sequence is 14 residues long. Germline CDR1 SNHLY, CDR2 FYNNEI. CDR3 protein: CASSEWGQGGEQYF. The CDR3 DNA reads as TGTGCCAGCAGTGAATGGGGGCAGGGCGGCGAGCAGTACTTC.

The chain combines TRBV5-6 with TRBJ2-1; D is unresolved. This CDR3 spans 15 amino acids. Trimming took off 1 base at V and 3 bases at J, with 11 bases between the two ends. From germline, CDR1 is SGHDT and CDR2 YYEEEE. CDR3 protein: CASSLQWQFYNEQFF. The CDR3 coding sequence is TGTGCCAGCAGCTTGCAGTGGCAGTTCTACAATGAGCAGTTCTTC.

This clone was recorded once. V gene TRBV5-6 combines with J gene TRBJ2-3; 7 nucleotides agree with TRBD1. V lost 4 bases to trimming and J lost 7 bases; unmatched junction nucleotides: 9. The CDR3 has 14 amino acids. CDR1 and CDR2 (germline): SGHDT, YYEEEE. CDR3 sequence (DNA): TGTGCCAGCAGCCCGACAGGGCGGCTCCATACGCAGTATTTT. Its protein is CASSPTGRLHTQYF.

J is TRBJ2-3 and V is TRBV5-1; possible D gene TRBD1, 6 bases. Trimming pared 0 bases from V and 4 bases from J, leaving 12 bases between. The CDR3 consists of 15 residues. The germline V gene has CDR1 SGHRS and CDR2 YFSETQ. The CDR3 protein is CASSLASGAADTQYF. DNA of the CDR3: TGCGCCAGCAGCTTGGCATCAGGGGCGGCAGATACGCAGTATTTT.

V usage is TRBV5-1 and J usage is TRBJ1-3, with D possibly being TRBD1 (5 bases). The V and J ends lost 7 bases and 1 base respectively, with 12 bases between them. CDR3 size: 14 residues. Germline values: CDR1 SGHRS, CDR2 YFSETQ. In nucleotides, the CDR3 is TGCGCCAGCCACCCGGACATTTCTGGAAACACCATATATTTT. Translated, it gives CASHPDISGNTIYF.

The V call is TRBV27, the J call TRBJ2-5, with D possibly TRBD2 on 5 matching bases. CDR3 size: 12 residues. Germline V gene lookup returns CDR1 MNHEY and CDR2 SMNVEV (reference sequence). The V and J ends lost 3 bases and 4 bases respectively, with 6 bases between them. The CDR3 bases are TGTGCCAGCAGTTTCCGGGGAGAGACCCAGTACTTC. Translating gives CASSFRGETQYF.

The chain carries TRBV4-1 and TRBJ2-7, with a weak D call TRBD1 (6 bases). From germline, CDR1 is MGHRA and CDR2 YSYEKL. The CDR3 runs to 14 residues. Trimming removed 3 bases from V and 6 bases from J, with 15 bases in between. DNA of the CDR3: TGCGCCAGCAGCCATGACGAAGGGGGTTCCGAGCAGTACTTC. As protein: CASSHDEGGSEQYF.

Concerning this clone itself: Mismatch with germline at one junction end may stem from a read error. At the DNA level, this CDR3 is encoded by other sequences in the same sample as well. V usage is TRBV6-6 and J usage is TRBJ1-1, with 7 bases matching TRBD1. This CDR3 is built from 16 residues. Germline V CDR1 and CDR2: MNHNY, SVGAGI (reference sequence). CDR3 region: CASSGGTAPMNTEAFF. The CDR3 DNA reads TGTGCCAGCAGTGGCGGGACAGCCCCAATGAACACTGAAGCCTTCTTT.

This clone was found a few times. The J gene is TRBJ1-4, the V gene TRBV2; 7 positions match TRBD1. Germline V CDR1 and CDR2: SNHLY, FYNNEI. V trimming: 4 bases; J trimming: 4 bases; junction bases outside the gene matches: 3. CDR3 size: 14 residues. CDR3 in amino acids: CASSGDRDNEKLFF. In DNA, the CDR3 is TGTGCCAGCAGTGGGGACAGAGATAATGAAAAACTGTTTTTT. Together with reference TRBV2 and TRBJ1-4, the CDR3 gives the full variable domain: EPEVTQTPSHQVTQMGQEVILRCVPISNHLYFYWYRQILGQKVEFLVSFYNNEISEKSEIFDDQFSVERPDGSNFTLKIRSTKLEDSAMYFCASSGDRDNEKLFFGSGTQLSVL.

This chain connects TRBV12-5 to TRBJ2-1; perhaps TRBD1 as D (7 bases). CDR1 LGHNT and CDR2 FRNRAP come from the germline V gene. This CDR3 comprises 17 residues. Trimming pared 3 bases from V and 2 bases from J, leaving 17 bases between. CDR3 region: CASGLPRGRETYNEQFF. Written as DNA, the CDR3 is TGTGCTAGTGGTTTACCAAGGGGGCGGGAAACCTACAATGAGCAGTTCTTC.

The rearrangement links TRBV7-3 to TRBJ1-2, with 7 bases that match TRBD1. Germline V CDR1 and CDR2: SGHTA, FQGTGA. With V trimmed by 5 bases and J by 4 bases, 13 bases remained unmatched. The CDR3 loop spans 16 amino acids. Here the CDR3 DNA reads TGTGCCAGCAGCCCGGGGGGGGCAGGGGGAGCCTATGGCTACACCTTC. It is translated as CASSPGGAGGAYGYTF.

This clone was seen a few times. The chain uses TRBV25-1 and TRBJ1-1; 8 bases line up with TRBD1. Germline V CDR1 and CDR2: MGHDK, SYGVNS. This CDR3 has 15 residues. The junction had 7 bases not matched to a gene; V was cut back by 6 bases and J by 1 base. The CDR3: CASSALGQGNTEAFF. CDR3 DNA sequence: TGTGCCAGCAGCGCGCTAGGACAGGGGAACACTGAAGCTTTCTTT.

The V gene is TRBV19, the J gene TRBJ1-2; 7 nucleotides line up with TRBD1. Germline CDR1 and CDR2: LNHDA and SQIVND (reference sequence). This CDR3 has 14 residues. Trimming took 3 bases from V and 4 from J; bases not matched to a gene: 5. CDR3 DNA sequence: TGTGCCAGTAGTATGGGACAGATCGGCTATGGCTACACCTTC. Its translation: CASSMGQIGYGYTF.

V gene TRBV7-2 combines with J gene TRBJ2-3; 7 bases agree with TRBD2. Germline V gene lookup returns CDR1 SGHTA and CDR2 FQGNSA. The CDR3 spans 16 residues. V gave up 2 bases and J gave up 4 bases; unmatched junction bases: 9. As DNA, the CDR3 is TGTGCCAGCAGCTTATTTACGGGAGGCCCTCCAGATACGCAGTATTTT. As protein: CASSLFTGGPPDTQYF.

The chain combines TRBV2 with TRBJ2-3; 7 positions match TRBD2. V dropped 6 bases and J dropped 6; count of bases not matched to a gene: 12. The CDR3 is made up of 15 amino acids. The V gene's germline CDR1 is SNHLY and CDR2 FYNNEI. The CDR3 nucleotides read TGTGCCAGCAGGTTCGGCGGGGGAGGGTCTGATACGCAGTATTTT. Its translation: CASRFGGGGSDTQYF.

The chain has TRBV5-4 and TRBJ2-3; TRBD2 matches at 12 bases. Germline V gene data show CDR1 as SGHNT and CDR2 as YYREEE (reference sequence). V dropped 4 bases and J dropped 6; count of bases not matched to a gene: 12. This CDR3 is built from 17 residues. CDR3 DNA sequence: TGTGCCAGCAGCGGCGCTCCTAGCGGGAGGGCCGGGGATACGCAGTATTTT. Amino acids: CASSGAPSGRAGDTQYF.

The chain uses TRBV20-1 and TRBJ2-7, with D uncertain. Deletions cut 6 bases from V and 2 bases from J, with 8 bases between. The CDR3 is made up of 11 amino acids. Germline CDR1 is DFQATT and CDR2 is SNEGSKA (reference sequence). CDR3 amino acids: CSAASTYEQYF. As DNA, the CDR3 is TGCAGTGCCGCGAGTACCTACGAGCAGTACTTC.

The rearrangement links TRBV7-9 to TRBJ2-2; D ambiguous. This CDR3 contains 16 residues. V gave up 6 bases and J gave up 5 bases, with 19 bases separating them. Germline values: CDR1 SEHNR, CDR2 FQNEAQ (reference sequence). The CDR3 region is CASSHTEAIRTGELFF. For the CDR3, the DNA is TGTGCCAGCAGTCACACCGAAGCGATCCGTACCGGGGAGCTGTTTTTT.

CDR3: CASSEGQGADTQYF. The CDR3 coding sequence is TGTGCCAGCAGTGAGGGACAGGGGGCAGATACGCAGTATTTT. The chain uses TRBV6-1 and TRBJ2-3; TRBD1 agrees at 11 bases. V lost 3 bases to trimming and J lost 4 bases; unmatched junction nucleotides: 0. The length of the CDR3 is 14 residues. Germline values: CDR1 MNHNS, CDR2 SASEGT.

The genes are TRBV28 and TRBJ2-3; TRBD1 aligns across 7 bases. Trimming took 6 bases from V and 13 from J; bases not matched to a gene: 10. There are 12 residues in the CDR3. The germline CDR1 and CDR2 sequences are MDHEN and SYDVKM. Here the CDR3 DNA reads TGTGCCAGCAGGCCGGGACAGCGGATGGAGTATTTT. This codes for CASRPGQRMEYF.

The chain has TRBV11-3 and TRBJ2-7; 11 nucleotides match TRBD2. CDR1 is SGHNT and CDR2 is YENEEA in the germline V gene. The V segment lost 5 bases and the J segment 9 bases; nucleotides outside the gene matches: 9. The CDR3 is 14 amino acids. The DNA of the CDR3 is TGTGCCAGCAGCACGACTAGCGGGAAAGACAGGCAGTACTTC. Its translation: CASSTTSGKDRQYF. The full variable domain, with the rest looked up from reference TRBV11-3 and TRBJ2-7, is EAGVVQSPRYKIIEKKQPVAFWCNPISGHNTLYWYLQNLGQGPELLIRYENEEAVDDSQLPKDRFSAERLKGVDSTLKIQPAELGDSAVYLCASSTTSGKDRQYFGPGTRLTVT.

The V and J genes are TRBV27 and TRBJ2-7, with 8 bases matching TRBD2. The V and J ends lost 5 bases and 2 bases, in that order; junction bases with no gene match: 11. From germline, CDR1 is MNHEY and CDR2 SMNVEV (reference sequence). CDR3 length equals 16 residues. The CDR3: CASSPVLGGAPYEQYF. The DNA for the CDR3 is TGTGCCAGCAGTCCTGTGCTCGGGGGGGCCCCCTACGAGCAGTACTTC.

V and J are TRBV6-5 and TRBJ1-2, with D possibly being TRBD1 (6 bases). This CDR3 contains 13 residues. Trimming left V 6 bases short and J 3 bases short, with 11 bases between. Germline CDR1 reads MNHEY; CDR2 reads SVGAGI. The CDR3 DNA is TGTGCCAGCAGGAAGGGGGTTTACTATGGCTACACCTTC. Its protein product is CASRKGVYYGYTF.

This clone was detected a few times. V is TRBV6-1 and J is TRBJ1-5; TRBD1 matches 9 bases. Germline V lookup: CDR1 MNHNS, CDR2 SASEGT. The trim removed 4 bases at V and 4 bases at J, leaving 5 bases unmatched. The CDR3 length is 15 residues. The CDR3 DNA is TGTGCCAGCAGTGGAGGACAGGGGTGGAATCAGCCCCAGCATTTT. Its protein product is CASSGGQGWNQPQHF.

This chain links TRBV6-1 with TRBJ2-7; 7 bases line up with TRBD1. The CDR3 runs 15 residues. The germline CDR1 and CDR2 sequences are MNHNS and SASEGT. V gave up 7 bases and J gave up 0 bases; unmatched junction bases: 9. The CDR3 spells CASIQRAGGSYEQYF. The CDR3 nucleotides are TGTGCCAGCATCCAGAGGGCAGGGGGCTCCTACGAGCAGTACTTC.

In its sample, this clone was seen once. This rearrangement joins TRBV7-2 to TRBJ2-5; possible D gene TRBD2, 5 bases. Germline V gene data show CDR1 as SGHTA and CDR2 as FQGNSA. Between the trimmed V and J ends, which lost 5 bases and 2 bases, there was a span of 15 bases. This CDR3 has 15 amino acids. The CDR3 loop is CASSGGSASQETQYF. The CDR3, as DNA: TGTGCCAGCAGCGGAGGTAGCGCCTCACAAGAGACCCAGTACTTC. The full variable domain, with the rest looked up from reference TRBV7-2 and TRBJ2-5, is GAGVSQSPSNKVTEKGKDVELRCDPISGHTALYWYRQSLGQGLEFLIYFQGNSAPDKSGLPSDRFSAERTGGSVSTLTIQRTQQEDSAVYLCASSGGSASQETQYFGPGTRLLVL.